The present TCR beta chain was sequenced within a study of identical twins. TCRdb re-called the 5' RACE reads with MiXCR, one entry per CDR3 protein. The sample carries roughly 350,000 distinct CDR3 sequences, 9% recorded once. The CDR3 length is 16 residues. CDR1 and CDR2 (germline): KGHDR, SFDVKD. The trim removed 4 bases at V and 2 bases at J, leaving 3 bases unmatched. Study-wide findings and caveats: Where beta out-of-frame sequences were concerned, excess twin sharing was weaker. Partial confounding of zero-insertion analyses by invariant MAIT and iNKT cells was possible. An excess of low generation probability was shown by twin-shared out-of-frame alpha sequences. Cross-sectional statistics, not tracking of the same donors, supported the conclusions.

This clonotype was counted between two and nine times. Its antigen is not identified. The sequencing input was naive T cells sorted from blood. This chain links TRBV24-1 with TRBJ2-1; the match to TRBD2 covers 11 bases. The source of this sequence is a woman between 50 and 59 years old in good health. The CDR3 DNA follows: TGTGCCACCAGTGACCCTAGCGGGAGGCCCTACAATGAGCAGTTCTTC. Translated: CATSDPSGRPYNEQFF.